A selection of T cell receptor beta chains follows, all from one sample in a study of T cells in Graves' hyperthyroidism and ophthalmopathy. TCRdb itself ran the multiplex PCR reads through MiXCR, one entry per CDR3 protein. The sample includes hundreds of thousands of distinct CDR3 sequences, 45% of them seen just once. Sequencing was carried out using peripheral blood or thyroid tissue (not recorded which). The receptors were gathered from an adult man with Graves' disease, either hyperthyroidism or ophthalmopathy (not recorded which). Each CDR3 is given with its conserved first and last residue. D genes are given only for firm matches. Size is omitted from some rows. Given values are once, few, many or a class for expanded clones.

clone size: NA; J gene: TRBJ1-4; D gene: TRBD1; V gene: TRBV29-1; CDR3 protein: CSVEVWSGTGEKLFF; CDR3 DNA: TGCAGCGTTGAAGTCTGGTCCGGGACAGGGGAAAAACTGTTTTTT
clone size: NA; J gene: TRBJ2-7; D gene: NA; V gene: TRBV20-1; CDR3 protein: CSAREAPGLYEQYF; CDR3 DNA: TGCAGTGCTAGAGAGGCACCAGGTCTCTACGAGCAGTACTTC
clone size: NA; J gene: TRBJ1-5; D gene: TRBD1; V gene: TRBV12-3/TRBV12-4; CDR3 protein: CASSRRDRGSNQPQHF; CDR3 DNA: TGTGCCAGCAGTCGACGGGACAGGGGTAGCAATCAGCCCCAGCATTTT
clone size: NA; J gene: TRBJ2-3; D gene: TRBD2; V gene: TRBV7-8; CDR3 protein: CASSSGLAGRTDTQYF; CDR3 DNA: TGTGCCAGCAGCTCGGGACTAGCGGGACGCACAGATACGCAGTATTTT
clone size: NA; J gene: TRBJ1-1; D gene: TRBD1; V gene: TRBV5-1; CDR3 protein: CASSLSGQFKAFF; CDR3 DNA: TGCGCCAGCAGCTTGTCGGGACAGTTTAAAGCTTTCTTT
clone size: few; J gene: TRBJ1-4; D gene: TRBD1; V gene: TRBV7-9; CDR3 protein: CASSPMTGNEKLFF; CDR3 DNA: TGTGCCAGCAGCCCGATGACAGGGAATGAAAAACTGTTTTTT
clone size: many; J gene: TRBJ1-5; D gene: TRBD1; V gene: TRBV2; CDR3 protein: CASRAAGGYSNQPQHF; CDR3 DNA: TGTGCCAGCAGGGCGGCAGGGGGGTATAGCAATCAGCCCCAGCATTTT
clone size: NA; J gene: TRBJ1-2; D gene: NA; V gene: TRBV20-1; CDR3 protein: CSALREGDTF; CDR3 DNA: TGCAGTGCTCTCAGGGAAGGGGACACCTTC
clone size: NA; J gene: TRBJ2-5; D gene: TRBD1; V gene: TRBV12-3/TRBV12-4; CDR3 protein: CASSLAGTEYQETQYF; CDR3 DNA: TGTGCCAGCAGTTTAGCAGGGACAGAGTACCAAGAGACCCAGTACTTC
clone size: NA; J gene: TRBJ2-2; D gene: NA; V gene: TRBV11-2; CDR3 protein: CASGSVVTGELFF; CDR3 DNA: TGTGCCAGCGGGAGCGTGGTCACCGGGGAGCTGTTTTTT
clone size: many; J gene: TRBJ1-1; D gene: NA; V gene: TRBV7-8; CDR3 protein: CASSLDHLGTEAFF; CDR3 DNA: TGTGCCAGCAGCTTAGACCATTTAGGCACTGAAGCTTTCTTT
clone size: NA; J gene: TRBJ1-5; D gene: TRBD1; V gene: TRBV25-1; CDR3 protein: CASDPRQGVHQPQHF; CDR3 DNA: TGTGCCAGTGACCCTAGACAGGGGGTGCATCAGCCCCAGCATTTT
clone size: NA; J gene: TRBJ1-5; D gene: NA; V gene: TRBV29-1; CDR3 protein: CSVGSAGRHF; CDR3 DNA: TGCAGCGTTGGGTCGGCGGGGAGGCATTTT
clone size: once; J gene: TRBJ1-2; D gene: TRBD1; V gene: TRBV10-3; CDR3 protein: CASSWWTGGNYGHTF; CDR3 DNA: TGTGCCAGCAGCTGGTGGACAGGGGGCAACTATGGCCACACCTTC
clone size: NA; J gene: TRBJ2-3; D gene: NA; V gene: TRBV24-1; CDR3 protein: CATSDGHSGNTQYF; CDR3 DNA: TGTGCCACCAGTGATGGCCACTCGGGGAATACGCAGTATTTT
clone size: few; J gene: TRBJ1-1; D gene: NA; V gene: TRBV10-3; CDR3 protein: CAISESGQENTEAFF; CDR3 DNA: TGTGCCATCAGTGAGTCAGGCCAGGAAAACACTGAAGCTTTCTTT
clone size: many; J gene: TRBJ1-2; D gene: NA; V gene: TRBV5-1; CDR3 protein: CASSLDVGRGGYTF; CDR3 DNA: TGCGCCAGCAGCTTGGACGTGGGGCGCGGTGGCTACACCTTC
clone size: NA; J gene: TRBJ2-5; D gene: NA; V gene: TRBV6-1; CDR3 protein: CASTPPPGRHQETQYF; CDR3 DNA: TGTGCCAGCACTCCACCGCCAGGCAGACACCAAGAGACCCAGTACTTC
clone size: many; J gene: TRBJ2-7; D gene: TRBD1; V gene: TRBV7-9; CDR3 protein: CASSAQLRGSSYEQYF; CDR3 DNA: TGTGCCAGCAGCGCCCAACTCAGGGGGAGCTCCTACGAGCAGTACTTC
clone size: few; J gene: TRBJ2-7; D gene: TRBD2; V gene: TRBV7-2; CDR3 protein: CASSLVAGGPKYEQYF; CDR3 DNA: TGTGCCAGCAGCTTAGTTGCGGGGGGGCCTAAATACGAGCAGTACTTC
clone size: few; J gene: TRBJ2-2; D gene: NA; V gene: TRBV7-2; CDR3 protein: CASRKVAGTGELFF; CDR3 DNA: TGTGCCAGCAGAAAAGTTGCGGGGACCGGGGAGCTGTTTTTT
clone size: NA; J gene: TRBJ2-5; D gene: NA; V gene: TRBV20-1; CDR3 protein: CSARDPRGIQETQYF; CDR3 DNA: TGCAGTGCTAGAGACCCCCGGGGTATCCAAGAGACCCAGTACTTC
clone size: many; J gene: TRBJ1-2; D gene: TRBD1; V gene: TRBV10-3; CDR3 protein: CAIGETGQNYGYTF; CDR3 DNA: TGTGCCATCGGAGAGACAGGGCAAAACTATGGCTACACCTTC
clone size: NA; J gene: TRBJ2-7; D gene: NA; V gene: TRBV9; CDR3 protein: CASSLSRDHEQYF; CDR3 DNA: TGTGCCAGCAGCTTATCTCGGGACCACGAGCAGTACTTC
clone size: NA; J gene: TRBJ1-1; D gene: NA; V gene: TRBV5-1; CDR3 protein: CASSSETGTLNTEAFF; CDR3 DNA: TGCGCCAGCAGCTCGGAAACCGGGACACTGAACACTGAAGCTTTCTTT
clone size: NA; J gene: TRBJ1-5; D gene: TRBD1; V gene: TRBV10-3; CDR3 protein: CAISLQGGQPQHF; CDR3 DNA: TGTGCCATCAGCTTACAGGGGGGCCAGCCCCAGCATTTT
clone size: NA; J gene: TRBJ1-1; D gene: TRBD1; V gene: TRBV7-9; CDR3 protein: CASSLRTGDAFF; CDR3 DNA: TGTGCCAGCAGCTTAAGGACAGGGGATGCTTTCTTT
clone size: NA; J gene: TRBJ2-3; D gene: NA; V gene: TRBV9; CDR3 protein: CASSFSPSTQYF; CDR3 DNA: TGTGCCAGCAGCTTTTCTCCATCCACGCAGTATTTT
clone size: NA; J gene: TRBJ2-7; D gene: TRBD2; V gene: TRBV29-1; CDR3 protein: CSVMGGASGRTYEQYF; CDR3 DNA: TGCAGCGTTATGGGGGGGGCTAGCGGGAGGACCTACGAGCAGTACTTC
clone size: NA; J gene: TRBJ2-5; D gene: TRBD1; V gene: TRBV29-1; CDR3 protein: CSVENRGFWQYF; CDR3 DNA: TGCAGCGTTGAGAACAGGGGGTTTTGGCAGTACTTC
clone size: NA; J gene: TRBJ2-2; D gene: NA; V gene: TRBV7-6; CDR3 protein: CASSLGAGRVAGELFF; CDR3 DNA: TGTGCCAGCAGTTTGGGGGCAGGGCGTGTCGCCGGGGAGCTGTTTTTT
clone size: NA; J gene: TRBJ2-7; D gene: NA; V gene: TRBV7-3; CDR3 protein: CASSIQGGNYEQYF; CDR3 DNA: TGTGCCAGCAGTATTCAAGGGGGGAATTACGAGCAGTACTTC
clone size: many; J gene: TRBJ1-2; D gene: NA; V gene: TRBV2; CDR3 protein: CASSESDSGYTF; CDR3 DNA: TGTGCCAGCAGTGAGTCTGACTCAGGCTACACCTTC
clone size: NA; J gene: TRBJ1-1; D gene: NA; V gene: TRBV25-1; CDR3 protein: CASYGVMGTEAFF; CDR3 DNA: TGTGCCAGCTACGGGGTAATGGGCACTGAAGCTTTCTTT
clone size: many; J gene: TRBJ1-5; D gene: NA; V gene: TRBV5-1; CDR3 protein: CASSLSQDQPQHF; CDR3 DNA: TGCGCCAGCAGCTTGTCGCAGGATCAGCCCCAGCATTTT
clone size: NA; J gene: TRBJ1-2; D gene: NA; V gene: TRBV24-1; CDR3 protein: CASSPLDISNYGYTF; CDR3 DNA: TGTGCCAGCTCACCCCTGGACATCTCTAACTATGGCTACACCTTC
clone size: many; J gene: TRBJ1-5; D gene: TRBD1; V gene: TRBV19; CDR3 protein: CASSMLDRAHQPQHF; CDR3 DNA: TGTGCCAGTAGTATGTTGGACAGGGCCCATCAGCCCCAGCATTTT
clone size: NA; J gene: TRBJ2-7; D gene: NA; V gene: TRBV20-1; CDR3 protein: CRIDRNAYEQYF; CDR3 DNA: TGCAGAATTGACAGGAACGCCTACGAGCAGTACTTC
clone size: many; J gene: TRBJ2-7; D gene: NA; V gene: TRBV7-9; CDR3 protein: CASSLGGIAPYEQYF; CDR3 DNA: TGTGCCAGCAGCTTAGGCGGGATCGCCCCCTACGAGCAGTACTTC
clone size: many; J gene: TRBJ1-4; D gene: NA; V gene: TRBV2; CDR3 protein: CASRRLRGTPRLFF; CDR3 DNA: TGTGCCAGCAGGAGACTTCGCGGGACGCCTAGGCTGTTTTTT
clone size: NA; J gene: TRBJ1-1; D gene: NA; V gene: TRBV18; CDR3 protein: CASSPTGGTPEAFF; CDR3 DNA: TGTGCCAGCTCACCAACGGGGGGCACCCCTGAAGCTTTCTTT
clone size: many; J gene: TRBJ2-6; D gene: NA; V gene: TRBV29-1; CDR3 protein: CSAAYSGANVLTF; CDR3 DNA: TGCAGCGCAGCATACTCTGGGGCCAACGTCCTGACTTTC
clone size: NA; J gene: TRBJ1-1; D gene: TRBD1; V gene: TRBV7-2; CDR3 protein: CASSLYGGQVTEAFF; CDR3 DNA: TGTGCCAGCAGCTTATATGGGGGACAGGTCACTGAAGCTTTCTTT
clone size: few; J gene: TRBJ1-1; D gene: TRBD1; V gene: TRBV10-3; CDR3 protein: CAISGTGQGRAFF; CDR3 DNA: TGTGCCATCAGTGGAACTGGACAGGGGCGAGCTTTCTTT
clone size: NA; J gene: TRBJ1-6; D gene: TRBD1; V gene: TRBV2; CDR3 protein: CASSHRTGTSPLHF; CDR3 DNA: TGTGCCAGCAGTCACCGGACAGGGACTAGTCCCCTCCACTTT
clone size: NA; J gene: TRBJ1-1; D gene: NA; V gene: TRBV7-9; CDR3 protein: CASSLWISDTEAFF; CDR3 DNA: TGTGCCAGCAGTTTGTGGATTTCGGACACTGAAGCTTTCTTT
clone size: NA; J gene: TRBJ2-7; D gene: NA; V gene: TRBV7-2; CDR3 protein: CASSLKGDTSYEQYF; CDR3 DNA: TGTGCCAGCAGCTTAAAAGGAGACACCTCCTACGAGCAGTACTTC
clone size: NA; J gene: TRBJ2-7; D gene: NA; V gene: TRBV24-1; CDR3 protein: CATSDGRSYEQYF; CDR3 DNA: TGTGCCACCAGTGACGGACGGTCCTACGAGCAGTACTTC
clone size: NA; J gene: TRBJ1-2; D gene: TRBD1; V gene: TRBV5-4; CDR3 protein: CASRSQGAGDYTF; CDR3 DNA: TGTGCCAGCAGGTCACAGGGGGCGGGGGACTACACCTTC
clone size: NA; J gene: TRBJ1-4; D gene: TRBD1; V gene: TRBV15; CDR3 protein: CATSGNRGETNEKLFF; CDR3 DNA: TGTGCCACCAGCGGGAACAGGGGGGAAACTAATGAAAAACTGTTTTTT
clone size: NA; J gene: TRBJ2-7; D gene: TRBD2; V gene: TRBV9; CDR3 protein: CASSVGTNSYEQYF; CDR3 DNA: TGTGCCAGCAGCGTCGGGACTAACTCCTACGAGCAGTACTTC
clone size: many; J gene: TRBJ1-5; D gene: NA; V gene: TRBV2; CDR3 protein: CASSEMVGSNQPQHF; CDR3 DNA: TGTGCCAGCAGTGAAATGGTGGGAAGCAATCAGCCCCAGCATTTT
clone size: many; J gene: TRBJ1-5; D gene: NA; V gene: TRBV10-3; CDR3 protein: CAIRGQENQPQHF; CDR3 DNA: TGTGCCATCAGGGGGCAGGAAAATCAGCCCCAGCATTTT
clone size: NA; J gene: TRBJ2-7; D gene: TRBD1; V gene: TRBV9; CDR3 protein: CASSAGTEFSYEQYF; CDR3 DNA: TGTGCCAGCAGCGCCGGGACAGAGTTTTCCTACGAGCAGTACTTC
clone size: few; J gene: TRBJ1-1; D gene: TRBD1; V gene: TRBV7-9; CDR3 protein: CASSFQGARTEAFF; CDR3 DNA: TGTGCCAGCAGCTTCCAGGGGGCGAGGACTGAAGCTTTCTTT
clone size: few; J gene: TRBJ2-5; D gene: TRBD1; V gene: TRBV6-6; CDR3 protein: CASRLDRAAAAQYF; CDR3 DNA: TGTGCCAGCAGACTGGACAGGGCTGCCGCGGCCCAGTACTTC
clone size: many; J gene: TRBJ2-5; D gene: NA; V gene: TRBV7-8; CDR3 protein: CASSLGWGQETQYF; CDR3 DNA: TGTGCCAGCAGCCTAGGGTGGGGCCAAGAGACCCAGTACTTC
clone size: NA; J gene: TRBJ1-4; D gene: TRBD1; V gene: TRBV14; CDR3 protein: CASSQDYITAGTADEKLFF; CDR3 DNA: TGTGCCAGCAGCCAAGACTATATAACTGCCGGGACAGCTGATGAAAAACTGTTTTTT
clone size: few; J gene: TRBJ2-7; D gene: NA; V gene: TRBV5-1; CDR3 protein: CASSLGLSGGVNEQYF; CDR3 DNA: TGCGCCAGCAGCTTGGGACTGTCGGGCGGTGTCAACGAGCAGTACTTC
clone size: many; J gene: TRBJ1-2; D gene: TRBD1; V gene: TRBV29-1; CDR3 protein: CSVSTGGNYGYTF; CDR3 DNA: TGCAGCGTTAGCACAGGGGGCAACTATGGCTACACCTTC